This TCR beta chain came from a study of OX40 agonist ivuxolimab in advanced cancers. Libraries were prepared by immunoSEQ multiplex PCR; TCRdb keeps only in-frame clonotypes and omits some of them. The sample consists of around 95,000 clones, over 75% of them appearing once. In the case of this clone: What it binds is unknown.

V lost 4 bases and J 6 bases, leaving 24 bases between the germline ends. Per germline, CDR1 MNHEY and CDR2 SMNVEV (reference sequence). This CDR3 region has 17 residues. Overall study findings and caveats: Blood T cells, both CD4+ and CD8+, expanded clonally by week 6 at 0.1 to 3.0 mg/kg. It was also the case that some nonresponders had low normalized T-cell clonal expansion.

Sequencing used CD4+ or CD8+ T cells sorted from blood, obtained in a trial of the OX40 agonist ivuxolimab. This receptor was identified in an adult with an advanced solid tumor such as melanoma, head and neck, liver or kidney cancer. This chain joins TRBV27 and TRBJ1-1; tentatively, D is TRBD1 (5 bases). CDR3 bases: TGTGCCAGCAGTTACCGTTCTGGGGCCTTCTTGGGACCTGAAGCTTTCTTT. As protein: CASSYRSGAFLGPEAFF.